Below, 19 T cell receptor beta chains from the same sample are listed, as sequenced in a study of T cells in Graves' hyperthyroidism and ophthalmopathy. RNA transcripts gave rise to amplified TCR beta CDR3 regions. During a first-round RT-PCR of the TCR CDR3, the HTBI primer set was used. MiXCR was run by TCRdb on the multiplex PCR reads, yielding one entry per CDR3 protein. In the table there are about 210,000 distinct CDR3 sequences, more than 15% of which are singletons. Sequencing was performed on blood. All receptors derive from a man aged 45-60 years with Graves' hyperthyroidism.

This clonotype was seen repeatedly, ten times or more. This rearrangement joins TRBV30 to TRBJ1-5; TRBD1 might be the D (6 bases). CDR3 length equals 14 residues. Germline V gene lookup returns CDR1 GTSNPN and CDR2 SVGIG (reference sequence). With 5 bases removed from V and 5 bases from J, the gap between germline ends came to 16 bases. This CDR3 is CAWGTGTNYQPQHF. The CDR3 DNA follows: TGTGCCTGGGGGACCGGGACAAATTATCAGCCCCAGCATTTT.

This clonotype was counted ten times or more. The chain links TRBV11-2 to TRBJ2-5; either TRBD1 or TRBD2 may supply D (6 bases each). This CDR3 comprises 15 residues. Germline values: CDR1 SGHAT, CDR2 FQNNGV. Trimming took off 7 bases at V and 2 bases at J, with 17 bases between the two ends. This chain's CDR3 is CASTRHQGRQETQYF. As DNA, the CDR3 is TGTGCCAGCACACGGCATCAGGGGAGGCAAGAGACCCAGTACTTC.

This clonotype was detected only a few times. CDR3 protein: CASSLVTSGLSSYNEQFF. Here the CDR3 DNA reads TGCGCCAGCAGCTTGGTCACTAGCGGACTAAGCTCCTACAATGAGCAGTTCTTC. The gene calls are TRBV5-1 and TRBJ2-1, with 8 bases lining up with TRBD2. The CDR3 runs to 18 residues. V lost 0 bases to trimming and J lost 0 bases; unmatched junction nucleotides: 8. Germline V gives CDR1 SGHRS, CDR2 YFSETQ.

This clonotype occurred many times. DNA of the CDR3: TGTGCCAGCAGCGAAATGGAAGCCGGGGAGCTGTTTTTT. Its translation: CASSEMEAGELFF. The genes are TRBV2 and TRBJ2-2; D ambiguous. The CDR3 runs to 13 residues. Trimming removed 6 bases at V and 6 bases at J, with 11 bases between. Germline CDR1 and CDR2: SNHLY and FYNNEI.

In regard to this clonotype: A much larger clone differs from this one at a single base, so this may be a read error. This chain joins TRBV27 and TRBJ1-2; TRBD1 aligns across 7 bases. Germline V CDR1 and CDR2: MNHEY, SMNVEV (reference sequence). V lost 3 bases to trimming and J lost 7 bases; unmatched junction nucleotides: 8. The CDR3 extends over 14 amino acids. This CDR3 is CASSLQGGVAGYTF. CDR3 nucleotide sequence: TGTGCCAGCAGTTTGCAGGGGGGGGTCGCTGGCTACACCTTC.

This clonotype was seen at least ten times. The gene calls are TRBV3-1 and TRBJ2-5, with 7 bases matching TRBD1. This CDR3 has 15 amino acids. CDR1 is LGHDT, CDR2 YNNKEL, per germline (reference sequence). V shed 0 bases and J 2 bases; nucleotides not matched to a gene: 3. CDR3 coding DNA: TGTGCCAGCAGCCAAGACTGGGACAGACAAGAGACCCAGTACTTC. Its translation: CASSQDWDRQETQYF.

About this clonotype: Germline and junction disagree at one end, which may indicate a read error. In nucleotides, the CDR3 is TGTGCCAACAGCCAAGCGTTAGCGGGAGACGAGCAGTACTTC. Encoded protein: CANSQALAGDEQYF. The V gene is TRBV3-1, the J gene TRBJ2-7, with 9 bases lining up with TRBD2. Germline V gene lookup returns CDR1 LGHDT and CDR2 YNNKEL (reference sequence). The CDR3 is made up of 14 amino acids.

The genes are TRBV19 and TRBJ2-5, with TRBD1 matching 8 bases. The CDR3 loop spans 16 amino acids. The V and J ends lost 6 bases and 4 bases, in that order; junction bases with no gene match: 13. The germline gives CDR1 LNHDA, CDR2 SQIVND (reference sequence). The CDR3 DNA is TGTGCCAGTAGACCCCCCTCAGGGGGCGGAGGAGAGACCCAGTACTTC. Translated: CASRPPSGGGGETQYF.

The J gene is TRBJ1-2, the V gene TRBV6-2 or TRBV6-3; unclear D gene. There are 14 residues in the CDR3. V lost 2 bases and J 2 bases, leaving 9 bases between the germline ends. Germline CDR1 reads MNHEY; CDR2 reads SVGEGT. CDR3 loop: CASSYLEGNYGYTF. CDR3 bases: TGTGCCAGCAGTTACCTGGAGGGCAACTATGGCTACACCTTC.

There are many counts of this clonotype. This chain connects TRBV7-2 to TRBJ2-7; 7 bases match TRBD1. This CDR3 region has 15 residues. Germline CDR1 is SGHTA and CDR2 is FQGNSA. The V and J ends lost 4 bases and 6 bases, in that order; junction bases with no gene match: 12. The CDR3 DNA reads TGTGCCAGCAGCTCAACGTACAGGGGTAGGGGCGAGCAGTACTTC. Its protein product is CASSSTYRGRGEQYF.

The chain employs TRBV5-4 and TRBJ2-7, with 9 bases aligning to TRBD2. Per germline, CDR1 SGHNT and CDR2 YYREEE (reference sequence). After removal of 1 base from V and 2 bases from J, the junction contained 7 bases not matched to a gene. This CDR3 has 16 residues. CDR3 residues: CASSLFMAGGPYEQYF. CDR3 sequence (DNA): TGTGCCAGCAGCTTGTTTATGGCGGGAGGGCCCTACGAGCAGTACTTC.

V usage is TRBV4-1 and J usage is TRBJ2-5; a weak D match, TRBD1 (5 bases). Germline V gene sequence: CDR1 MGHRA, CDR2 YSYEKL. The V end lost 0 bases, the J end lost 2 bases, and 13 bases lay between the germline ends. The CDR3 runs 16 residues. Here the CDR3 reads CASSQDWADMQETQYF. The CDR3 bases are TGCGCCAGCAGCCAAGATTGGGCGGACATGCAAGAGACCCAGTACTTC.

The chain's CDR3 is CASSLGTGYSTDTQYF. DNA for the CDR3: TGTGCCAGCAGCTTAGGCACGGGTTATAGCACAGATACGCAGTATTTT. V gene TRBV11-3 combines with J gene TRBJ2-3; D is uncertain. The CDR3 totals 16 residues. Germline V CDR1 and CDR2: SGHNT, YENEEA. V was clipped by 1 base and J by 0 bases, with 11 bases between them.

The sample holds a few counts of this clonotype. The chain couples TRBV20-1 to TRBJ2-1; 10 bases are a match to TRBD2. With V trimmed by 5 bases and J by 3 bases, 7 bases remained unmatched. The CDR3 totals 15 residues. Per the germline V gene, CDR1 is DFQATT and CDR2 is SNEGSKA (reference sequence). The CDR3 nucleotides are TGCAGTGCTGCCCCTACTAGCGGGGACTACAATGAGCAGTTCTTC. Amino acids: CSAAPTSGDYNEQFF.

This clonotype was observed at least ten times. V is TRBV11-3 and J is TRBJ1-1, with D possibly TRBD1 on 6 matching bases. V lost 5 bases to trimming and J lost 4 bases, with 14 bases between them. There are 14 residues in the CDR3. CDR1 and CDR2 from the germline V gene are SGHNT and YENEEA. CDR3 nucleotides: TGTGCCAGCAGCATCGTGACGGGGGCCACTGAAGCTTTCTTT. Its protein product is CASSIVTGATEAFF.

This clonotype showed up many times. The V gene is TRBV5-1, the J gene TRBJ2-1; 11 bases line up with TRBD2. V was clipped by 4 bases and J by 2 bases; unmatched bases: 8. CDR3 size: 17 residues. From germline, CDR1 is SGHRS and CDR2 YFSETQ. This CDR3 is CASSVASGRIAYNEQFF. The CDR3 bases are TGCGCCAGCAGCGTGGCTAGCGGGAGGATAGCCTACAATGAGCAGTTCTTC.

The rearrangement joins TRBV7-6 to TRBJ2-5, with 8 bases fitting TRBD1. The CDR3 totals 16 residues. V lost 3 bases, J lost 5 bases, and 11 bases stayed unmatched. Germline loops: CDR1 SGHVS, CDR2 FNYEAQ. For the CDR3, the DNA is TGTGCCAGCAGCTTTGGAAGGACAGGGCTCGCGGAGACCCAGTACTTC. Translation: CASSFGRTGLAETQYF.

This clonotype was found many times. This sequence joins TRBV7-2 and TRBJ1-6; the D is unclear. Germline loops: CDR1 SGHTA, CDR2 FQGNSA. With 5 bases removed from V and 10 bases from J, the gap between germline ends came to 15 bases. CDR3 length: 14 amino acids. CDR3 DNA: TGTGCCAGCAGCCCAAGCGGGAGGACGTCACCCCTCCACTTT. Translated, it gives CASSPSGRTSPLHF.

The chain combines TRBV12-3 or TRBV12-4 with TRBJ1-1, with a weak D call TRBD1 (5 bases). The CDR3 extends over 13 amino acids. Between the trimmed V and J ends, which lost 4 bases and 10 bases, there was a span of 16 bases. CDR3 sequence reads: CASSWGVRTGAFF. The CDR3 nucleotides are TGTGCCAGCAGTTGGGGGGTGAGGACGGGAGCTTTCTTT.